Each of the 23 T cell receptor beta chains below was sequenced from the same sample in a study of regulatory T cells in long-lasting Graves disease. Time point reported: newly diagnosed GD, antithyroid drugs for less than 3 months. From PBMCs, RNA was extracted and then used to make the TCR library. iRepertoire HTBI primers and Arm-PCR of CDR3 regions built TCR beta libraries. TCRdb re-called the multiplex PCR reads through MiXCR, storing one row per CDR3 protein. The repertoire has 350,000 to 500,000 distinct CDR3 sequences, about 17% of them found once; the top ten carry 20% to 25%. Another study also made use of these data, one on T cells in Graves' hyperthyroidism and ophthalmopathy.

The starting material was peripheral blood mononuclear cells (PBMCs), obtained at new diagnosis, from a patient treated with antithyroid drugs. These receptors all come from a young woman with Graves disease.

The chain couples TRBV6-1 to TRBJ1-2; possibly TRBD1 for D (5 bases). The CDR3 has 12 residues. The germline V gene encodes CDR1 MNHNS and CDR2 SASEGT. Trimming stripped 7 bases from V and 3 bases from J, with 9 bases between. The CDR3 is CASTPQDYGYTF. The CDR3 DNA sequence: TGTGCCAGCACCCCACAGGACTATGGCTACACCTTC.

The chain employs TRBV6-4 and TRBJ2-1; 10 bases line up with TRBD2. The CDR3 consists of 15 residues. J gave up 4 bases and V 5 bases, and 5 bases lay outside the gene matches. Germline loops: CDR1 MRHNA, CDR2 SNTAGT. The CDR3 reads CASSPQAGGYNEQFF. In nucleotides, the CDR3 is TGTGCCAGCAGTCCCCAAGCGGGAGGGTACAATGAGCAGTTCTTC.

The rearrangement links TRBV28 to TRBJ1-5; D remains unclear. CDR1 MDHEN and CDR2 SYDVKM come from the germline V gene. The length of the CDR3 is 15 residues. Trimming cost V 6 bases and J 3 bases, with 15 bases left between them. In DNA form, the CDR3 reads TGTGCCAGCAGCCCTAGCCCTAACAACAATCAGCCCCAGCATTTT. Translated: CASSPSPNNNQPQHF.

The CDR3 spells CATSRYTAPSYNEQFF. CDR3 DNA sequence: TGTGCCACCAGCAGGTACACAGCACCCTCCTACAATGAGCAGTTCTTC. V gene TRBV15 combines with J gene TRBJ2-1; D is unclear. Between the trimmed V and J ends, which lost 3 bases and 0 bases, there was a span of 12 bases. The germline V gene has CDR1 LNHNV and CDR2 YYDKDF (reference sequence). The length of the CDR3 is 16 residues.

This clonotype was counted many times. V usage is TRBV28 and J usage is TRBJ2-7, with 10 bases that match TRBD1. The CDR3 has 14 amino acids. V was pared by 10 bases and J by 3 bases, with 9 bases of the junction left unmatched. Germline V gene lookup returns CDR1 MDHEN and CDR2 SYDVKM. The CDR3 DNA reads as TGTGCCATAAAACCGGGACAGGGGTACTACGAGCAGTACTTC. Encoded protein: CAIKPGQGYYEQYF.

The sample holds many counts of this clonotype. The chain recombines TRBV6-1 with TRBJ2-2, with 12 bases fitting TRBD2. Unmatched junction bases numbered 6, after V lost 5 bases and J lost 2 bases. CDR1 and CDR2 from the germline V gene are MNHNS and SASEGT. The length of the CDR3 is 17 residues. The CDR3 sequence: CASSPTSGRFNTGELFF. CDR3 in DNA: TGTGCCAGCAGTCCGACTAGCGGGAGATTTAACACCGGGGAGCTGTTTTTT.

Notes on this clonotype: Since a much larger clone is just one base distant, this may be a read error. The CDR3: CASGPGRGSYNEQYF. The DNA for the CDR3 is TGTGCCAGCGGTCCCGGGAGAGGTTCCTACAATGAGCAGTACTTC. The rearrangement uses TRBV12-3 or TRBV12-4 and TRBJ2-7; a weak D match, TRBD2 (6 bases). The V gene lost 8 bases and the J gene lost 7 bases, with 24 bases spanning the gap. The length of the CDR3 is 15 residues.

The genes are TRBV29-1 and TRBJ2-7, with D tentatively TRBD1 or TRBD2 (5 bases each). The CDR3 runs 15 residues. Germline V CDR1 and CDR2: SQVTM, ANQGSEA. V lost 0 bases to trimming and J lost 0 bases, with 12 bases between them. The CDR3 here is CSVEDQWDHSYEQYF. The CDR3 coding sequence is TGCAGCGTTGAAGATCAATGGGACCACTCCTACGAGCAGTACTTC.

Ten or more counts support this clonotype. The chain links TRBV7-2 to TRBJ2-7; TRBD2 agrees at 8 bases. The V and J ends lost 5 bases and 0 bases, in that order; junction bases with no gene match: 3. Germline lookup yields CDR1 SGHTA and CDR2 FQGNSA. This CDR3 has 14 amino acids. The CDR3 protein is CASSTSGLSYEQYF. The CDR3 DNA reads TGTGCCAGCAGCACTAGCGGTCTCTCCTACGAGCAGTACTTC.

The table lists this clonotype with a few counts. A read error may be the cause here, since a much bigger clone is one base away. J is TRBJ2-2 and V is TRBV11-2; TRBD1 is a possible D gene (5 bases). V dropped 8 bases and J dropped 1 base, with 14 bases sitting between them. The CDR3 runs 15 residues. Germline V gives CDR1 SGHAT, CDR2 FQNNGV. The CDR3 sequence is CASGPIQGNTGELFF. The CDR3 DNA reads as TGTGCCAGCGGCCCCATTCAGGGGAACACCGGGGAGCTGTTTTTT.

At least ten counts were recorded for this clonotype. This rearrangement joins TRBV11-3 to TRBJ2-1, with 11 bases matching TRBD1. Germline CDR1 SGHNT, CDR2 YENEEA. The CDR3 covers 16 residues. Trimming cost V 5 bases and J 9 bases; bases outside gene matches: 12. The CDR3, as DNA: TGTGCCAGCAGCGTAGGGCGAGGACAGGGGGCTTTTGAGCAGTTCTTC. Its translation: CASSVGRGQGAFEQFF. The full variable domain, completed using reference TRBV11-3 and TRBJ2-1, is EAGVVQSPRYKIIEKKQPVAFWCNPISGHNTLYWYLQNLGQGPELLIRYENEEAVDDSQLPKDRFSAERLKGVDSTLKIQPAELGDSAVYLCASSVGRGQGAFEQFFGPGTRLTVL.

This chain's CDR3 is CASSWHRGNPYEQYF. The DNA for the CDR3 is TGTGCCAGCAGCTGGCATCGGGGAAACCCCTACGAGCAGTACTTC. The V gene is TRBV7-9, the J gene TRBJ2-7; tentative D call: TRBD2 (5 bases). The CDR3 is 15 residues long. Trimming pared 4 bases from V and 2 bases from J, leaving 15 bases between. The germline V gene encodes CDR1 SEHNR and CDR2 FQNEAQ (reference sequence).

Worth noting for this clonotype: Since a much larger clone is just one base distant, this may be a read error. V and J are TRBV29-1 and TRBJ2-5; D gene unclear. Trimming stripped 2 bases from V and 3 bases from J, with 13 bases between. The CDR3 is 14 amino acids. CDR1 is SQVTM and CDR2 is ANQGSEA in the germline V gene. The CDR3 reads CSVEPCLRKETQYF. For the CDR3, the DNA is TGCAGCGTTGAACCCTGTTTGAGGAAAGAGACCCAGTACTTC.

This clonotype was found many times. The V and J genes are TRBV12-3 or TRBV12-4 and TRBJ2-3, with D hard to call. V lost 7 bases, J lost 5 bases, and 7 bases lay in between. CDR3 length: 11 amino acids. CDR3 sequence: CASTAGDTQYF. The CDR3 DNA reads TGTGCCAGCACCGCCGGAGATACGCAGTATTTT.

The table lists this clonotype with many counts. The chain carries TRBV7-9 and TRBJ2-7; D gene ambiguous. V was shortened by 5 bases and J by 3 bases, with 11 bases between the two germline ends. Germline CDR1 reads SEHNR; CDR2 reads FQNEAQ (reference sequence). This CDR3 contains 13 residues. The CDR3 loop reads CASSRTPNYEQYF. DNA of the CDR3: TGTGCCAGCAGCCGGACCCCGAACTACGAGCAGTACTTC.

This clonotype was counted at least ten times. The J gene is TRBJ2-3, the V gene TRBV10-3; weak D call: TRBD2 (6 bases). Germline CDR1 ENHRY, CDR2 SYGVKD. CDR3 length: 15 amino acids. V shed 2 bases and J shed 0 bases, with 9 bases lying between them. CDR3: CAISEPGRSTDTQYF. CDR3 in DNA: TGTGCCATCAGTGAGCCAGGGAGGAGCACAGATACGCAGTATTTT.

This clonotype was counted only a few times. The V call is TRBV4-2, the J call TRBJ1-5, with unresolved D. Between the trimmed V and J ends, which lost 3 bases and 2 bases, there was a span of 14 bases. CDR1 LGHNA and CDR2 YNFKEQ come from the germline V gene. The CDR3 contains 16 residues. CDR3 DNA sequence: TGTGCCAGCAGCCATGATGGGGAGAGGGGCAATCAGCCCCAGCATTTT. Its protein product is CASSHDGERGNQPQHF.

The chain couples TRBV9 to TRBJ2-3; 12 bases align to TRBD2. CDR3 size: 17 residues. CDR1 SGDLS and CDR2 YYNGEE come from the germline V gene. V shed 3 bases, J shed 5 bases, and the junction held 10 bases outside the gene matches. CDR3 sequence reads: CASSEDASGRAQDTQYF. Written as DNA, the CDR3 is TGTGCCAGCAGCGAGGACGCTAGCGGGAGGGCCCAAGATACGCAGTATTTT. The full variable domain, its missing parts supplied by reference TRBV9 and TRBJ2-3, is DSGVTQTPKHLITATGQRVTLRCSPRSGDLSVYWYQQSLDQGLQFLIQYYNGEERAKGNILERFSAQQFPDLHSELNLSSLELGDSALYFCASSEDASGRAQDTQYFGPGTRLTVL.

This clonotype was observed many times. The genes are TRBV6-2 or TRBV6-3 and TRBJ2-3, with D perhaps given as TRBD1 or TRBD2 (6 bases each). V was cut by 2 bases and J by 1 base, with 10 bases left in between. Germline CDR1 MNHEY, CDR2 SVGEGT. The CDR3 has 15 amino acids. CDR3 nucleotide sequence: TGTGCCAGCAGTTACGGGGGCGGGGGCACAGATACGCAGTATTTT. Translated: CASSYGGGGTDTQYF.

This chain connects TRBV13 to TRBJ2-5, with 8 bases that match TRBD2. Unmatched junction bases numbered 9, after V lost 5 bases and J lost 7 bases. The CDR3 spans 14 residues. Looked up from germline, CDR1 is PRHDT and CDR2 is FYEKMQ (reference sequence). The CDR3 spells CASSLPGGDGTQYF. CDR3 DNA: TGTGCCAGCAGCCTACCCGGGGGGGATGGGACCCAGTACTTC.

This clonotype was counted between two and nine times. The rearrangement uses TRBV25-1 and TRBJ2-7, with 12 bases lining up with TRBD2. The CDR3 has 17 residues. J was trimmed by 6 bases and V by 4 bases; bases with no gene match: 13. The germline gives CDR1 MGHDK, CDR2 SYGVNS. CDR3 sequence reads: CASSGQWATSGRSEQYF. The CDR3 region has the DNA TGTGCCAGCAGTGGCCAATGGGCGACTAGCGGGAGATCCGAGCAGTACTTC.

This clonotype was counted at least ten times. The chain links TRBV20-1 to TRBJ2-3, with TRBD2 matching over 9 bases. J lost 4 bases, V lost 3 bases, and 8 bases had no gene match. Per germline, CDR1 DFQATT and CDR2 SNEGSKA (reference sequence). This CDR3 region has 15 residues. CDR3 residues: CSASLGGRASDTQYF. The CDR3 DNA reads TGCAGTGCTAGTCTTGGCGGGAGGGCGTCAGATACGCAGTATTTT.

The table lists this clonotype with many counts. V usage is TRBV11-2 and J usage is TRBJ2-1; 11 bases fit TRBD2. The V gene's germline CDR1 is SGHAT and CDR2 FQNNGV. The CDR3 consists of 17 residues. Losses at the gene ends were 3 bases for V and 5 bases for J; bases not matched to a gene: 9. The CDR3 protein is CASSFLVAGGPDNEQFF. The CDR3 nucleotides read TGTGCCAGCAGCTTCTTGGTAGCGGGAGGGCCTGACAATGAGCAGTTCTTC.